What follows is one T cell receptor (beta chain) and its context. The data were obtained in a study of blood T cells in healthy people across ages. V dropped 8 bases and J dropped 4 bases, with 15 bases sitting between them. CDR3 length equals 15 residues. Germline CDR1 is MGHDK and CDR2 is SYGVNS. Then a second PCR, running about 6 to 11 cycles, was carried out with a sample-barcoded 5' primer and a J-beta primer mix. TCRdb re-called the 5' RACE reads with MiXCR, one entry per CDR3 protein. The sample holds a few hundred thousand distinct CDR3 sequences, about a quarter seen once. Separately, the same data were catalogued under a study of T cells of mothers and their children.

This sequence joins TRBV25-1 and TRBJ2-6, with TRBD1 as a possible D gene (6 bases). This TCR was recovered from a boy aged 2 to 10 in good health. The source material was blood. CDR3 in amino acids: CASRRGHSGANVLTF. Written as DNA, the CDR3 is TGTGCCAGCCGCAGGGGACATAGCGGGGCCAACGTCCTGACTTTC.